This TCR beta chain comes out of a study of PD-L1 blockade in urothelial cancer. Study summary: Blood drawn 3 weeks (second dose) and 6 weeks after treatment start was analyzed. Whole-study findings and limits: Below-median pretreatment blood TCR clonality was associated with improved progression-free and overall survival.

Each PCR had synthetic TCR analog templates added to it as a spike-in. The method was immunoSEQ multiplex PCR; TCRdb's version includes in-frame clones alone and lacks a portion of them. This table holds more than 65,000 clones, roughly 87% found once. Germline CDR1 is SGHDT and CDR2 is YYEEEE. The CDR3 runs 16 residues. The ends were cut back, 2 bases at V and 3 bases at J, with 15 bases in the middle. With regard to this clone: Its cognate antigen is unknown.

Pretreatment and on-treatment samples were taken, numbering 1 to 8 per patient. The source material was PBMCs, sampled around atezolizumab (anti-PD-L1) treatment. The chain is built from TRBV5-6 and TRBJ2-1, with a possible D match to TRBD2 (5 bases). The sequence came from a woman in her 70s with urothelial cancer. CDR3: CASSFAPGVLYNEQFF. In DNA form, the CDR3 reads TGTGCCAGCAGCTTCGCACCCGGGGTCCTCTACAATGAGCAGTTCTTC. Looking up the rest from reference TRBV5-6 and TRBJ2-1 gives the full variable domain: DAGVTQSPTHLIKTRGQQVTLRCSPKSGHDTVSWYQQALGQGPQFIFQYYEEEERQRGNFPDRFSGHQFPNYSSELNVNALLLGDSALYLCASSFAPGVLYNEQFFGPGTRLTVL.